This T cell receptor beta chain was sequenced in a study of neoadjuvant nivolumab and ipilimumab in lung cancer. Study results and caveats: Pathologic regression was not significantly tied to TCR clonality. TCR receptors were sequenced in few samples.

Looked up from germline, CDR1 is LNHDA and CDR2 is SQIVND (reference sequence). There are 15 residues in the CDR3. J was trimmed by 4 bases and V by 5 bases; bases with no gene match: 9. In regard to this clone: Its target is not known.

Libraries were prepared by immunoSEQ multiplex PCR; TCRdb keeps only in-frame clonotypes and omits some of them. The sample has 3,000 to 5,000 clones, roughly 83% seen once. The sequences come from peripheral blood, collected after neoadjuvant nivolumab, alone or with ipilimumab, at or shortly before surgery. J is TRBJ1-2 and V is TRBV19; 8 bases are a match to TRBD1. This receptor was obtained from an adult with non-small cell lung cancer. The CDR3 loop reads CASSLDRGTVYGYTF. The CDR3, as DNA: TGTGCCAGTAGTCTCGACAGGGGAACCGTCTATGGCTACACCTTC.